A single sample gave rise to the 22 T cell receptor beta chains below, sequenced in a study. TCRdb reprocessed the RT-PCR reads via MiXCR and lists one record per CDR3 protein. The profile shows almost 700,000 distinct CDR3 sequences, approximately 15% of them singletons. Sequencing was carried out using memory CD4+ T cells from blood. Every receptor here comes from a female donor in good health, serving as a healthy control.

The chain carries TRBV30 and TRBJ2-7, with no clear D. This CDR3 is built from 12 residues. CDR1 is GTSNPN and CDR2 is SVGIG in the germline V gene (reference sequence). The germline V and J ends were trimmed by 0 bases and 6 bases, with 9 bases remaining between them. The CDR3 nucleotides read TGTGCCTGGAGTGTAGGAGCATTCGAGCAGTACTTC. This codes for CAWSVGAFEQYF.

The rearrangement links TRBV7-7 to TRBJ2-7, with a weak D call TRBD1 (6 bases). Germline V lookup: CDR1 SSHAT, CDR2 FNYEAQ (reference sequence). The CDR3 loop spans 14 amino acids. V was shortened by 5 bases and J by 4 bases, with 15 bases between the two germline ends. CDR3 in DNA: TGTGCCAGCAGCCCCACAGGGAACCCTTACGAGCAGTACTTC. Its translation is CASSPTGNPYEQYF.

This chain uses TRBV7-2 with TRBJ2-1, with D perhaps matching TRBD2 (5 bases). From germline, CDR1 is SGHTA and CDR2 FQGNSA. V lost 5 bases and J lost 8, with 16 bases in between. The CDR3 runs 14 residues. The CDR3 loop is CASSPYGGRYEQFF. The CDR3 nucleotides are TGTGCCAGCAGCCCATACGGAGGAAGGTATGAGCAGTTCTTC. Full variable domain (remainder filled in from reference TRBV7-2 and TRBJ2-1): GAGVSQSPSNKVTEKGKDVELRCDPISGHTALYWYRQSLGQGLEFLIYFQGNSAPDKSGLPSDRFSAERTGGSVSTLTIQRTQQEDSAVYLCASSPYGGRYEQFFGPGTRLTVL.

V gene TRBV5-1 combines with J gene TRBJ2-2; D gene unclear. Germline CDR1 and CDR2: SGHRS and YFSETQ. The CDR3 has 15 residues. The V end lost 0 bases, the J end lost 5 bases, and 11 bases lay between the germline ends. In DNA, the CDR3 is TGCGCCAGCAGCTTGGCCGGAGATTGGACCGGGGAGCTGTTTTTT. Protein product: CASSLAGDWTGELFF.

This clonotype has a count of ten or more. The V and J genes are TRBV7-2 and TRBJ1-1; 8 positions agree with TRBD1. Trimming removed 2 bases from V and 4 bases from J; junction bases left unmatched: 9. This CDR3 has 16 residues. Germline V gene lookup returns CDR1 SGHTA and CDR2 FQGNSA. CDR3 residues: CASSLTPGGLATEAFF. In DNA, the CDR3 is TGTGCCAGCAGCTTAACTCCAGGGGGCTTGGCCACTGAAGCTTTCTTT.

The J gene is TRBJ2-7, the V gene TRBV2, with 11 bases fitting TRBD2. The CDR3 sequence is 16 residues long. Germline V gene data show CDR1 as SNHLY and CDR2 as FYNNEI. V dropped 1 base and J dropped 2; count of bases not matched to a gene: 4. This CDR3 reads CASSEGLAGITYEQYF. The CDR3, as DNA: TGTGCCAGCAGTGAAGGACTAGCGGGAATAACCTACGAGCAGTACTTC. Supplemented by reference TRBV2 and TRBJ2-7, the full variable domain reads EPEVTQTPSHQVTQMGQEVILRCVPISNHLYFYWYRQILGQKVEFLVSFYNNEISEKSEIFDDQFSVERPDGSNFTLKIRSTKLEDSAMYFCASSEGLAGITYEQYFGPGTRLTVT.

This clonotype was detected a few times. CDR3 protein: CSANTGIQPQHF. The CDR3 DNA sequence: TGCAGTGCTAACACAGGGATTCAGCCCCAGCATTTT. V and J are TRBV20-1 and TRBJ1-5, with TRBD1 as a possible D gene (6 bases). Germline V CDR1 and CDR2: DFQATT, SNEGSKA (reference sequence). The V and J ends lost 4 bases and 6 bases respectively, with 10 bases between them. The CDR3 has 12 amino acids.

This clonotype was picked up many times. The CDR3 spells CASSEGGQGLYGYTF. The CDR3 DNA sequence: TGTGCCAGCAGCGAGGGGGGACAGGGGCTCTATGGCTACACCTTC. J is TRBJ1-2 and V is TRBV9; 10 positions agree with TRBD1. V gave up 3 bases and J gave up 4 bases; unmatched junction bases: 6. There are 15 residues in the CDR3. Germline-derived CDR1 and CDR2 are SGDLS and YYNGEE.

V gene TRBV5-6 combines with J gene TRBJ2-3; 8 positions agree with TRBD2. V lost 1 base and J lost 6; bases outside the gene matches: 4. Per the germline V gene, CDR1 is SGHDT and CDR2 is YYEEEE. This CDR3 region has 14 residues. The CDR3 nucleotides are TGTGCCAGCAGCTTGCGGGAGGGCTCTGATACGCAGTATTTT. Translated, it gives CASSLREGSDTQYF.

The gene calls are TRBV6-5 and TRBJ1-1; the D is unclear. V was clipped by 4 bases and J by 1 base, with 10 bases between them. The CDR3 length is 14 residues. Germline loops: CDR1 MNHEY, CDR2 SVGAGI. CDR3 nucleotide sequence: TGTGCCAGCAGTTTTCTTCAGGAGAACACTGAAGCTTTCTTT. Residues: CASSFLQENTEAFF.

This clonotype was seen a handful of times. The rearrangement uses TRBV27 and TRBJ2-3; D unclear. V lost 5 bases to trimming and J lost 3 bases, with 21 bases between them. CDR1 and CDR2 (germline): MNHEY, SMNVEV (reference sequence). The CDR3 is made up of 17 amino acids. CDR3 DNA: TGTGCCAGCAGTCTCGCCCTCACAGCGACGAGGACAGATACGCAGTATTTT. It codes for CASSLALTATRTDTQYF.

This clonotype has more than one count but fewer than ten. The chain couples TRBV20-1 to TRBJ2-7, with D unresolved. The germline gives CDR1 DFQATT, CDR2 SNEGSKA (reference sequence). CDR3 length equals 13 residues. The V end lost 0 bases, the J end lost 3 bases, and 9 bases lay between the germline ends. The chain's CDR3 is CSARDVIDYEQYF. CDR3 nucleotide sequence: TGCAGTGCTAGAGATGTGATAGACTACGAGCAGTACTTC.

This clonotype came up a few times. This chain joins TRBV20-1 and TRBJ2-5, with 8 positions matching TRBD2. The CDR3 totals 12 residues. Germline loops: CDR1 DFQATT, CDR2 SNEGSKA (reference sequence). V lost 6 bases to trimming and J lost 5 bases; unmatched junction nucleotides: 5. The CDR3 sequence is CSATGGRETQYF. CDR3 DNA: TGCAGTGCAACGGGAGGGCGGGAGACCCAGTACTTC.

This clonotype was recorded a few times. This chain uses TRBV20-1 with TRBJ1-4, with D possibly matching TRBD1 (5 bases). V was clipped by 7 bases and J by 7 bases, with 13 bases between them. Germline lookup yields CDR1 DFQATT and CDR2 SNEGSKA (reference sequence). The CDR3 contains 12 residues. The CDR3 coding sequence is TGCAGTGATCAGGGACCCGGTGAAAAACTGTTTTTT. Amino acids: CSDQGPGEKLFF.

This clonotype was picked up many times. The rearrangement uses TRBV6-5 and TRBJ2-4; maybe TRBD1 (6 bases). CDR1 is MNHEY, CDR2 SVGAGI, per germline. The CDR3 runs 16 residues. The germline V and J ends were trimmed by 6 bases and 7 bases, with 22 bases remaining between them. CDR3 nucleotides: TGTGCCAGCAGCTCCGCCGGGACGCTCCAGGGGAACATTCAGTACTTC. Translation: CASSSAGTLQGNIQYF.

The sample holds many counts of this clonotype. The chain is built from TRBV4-1 and TRBJ2-7; tentatively, D is TRBD1 or TRBD2 (5 bases each). Germline CDR1 reads MGHRA; CDR2 reads YSYEKL. Trimming cost V 1 base and J 0 bases, with 10 bases left between them. CDR3 length equals 15 residues. In DNA form, the CDR3 reads TGCGCCAGCAGCCAAGGGTCAGGGAGCTCCTACGAGCAGTACTTC. Amino acid sequence: CASSQGSGSSYEQYF.

For the CDR3, the DNA is TGCAGTGCTAGAGAAACGGGACAGTACAATGAGCAGTTCTTC. Its protein is CSARETGQYNEQFF. The gene calls are TRBV20-1 and TRBJ2-1, with 7 bases that match TRBD1. V was pared by 0 bases and J by 4 bases, with 3 bases of the junction left unmatched. CDR3 length equals 14 residues. Germline V gene lookup returns CDR1 DFQATT and CDR2 SNEGSKA (reference sequence).

This clonotype was observed at least ten times. The chain uses TRBV7-3 and TRBJ2-5; D remains unclear. CDR3 length: 13 amino acids. Trimming left V 5 bases short and J 2 bases short, with 9 bases between. Germline V lookup: CDR1 SGHTA, CDR2 FQGTGA. For the CDR3, the DNA is TGTGCCAGCAGCCCAGGTGCTCAAGAGACCCAGTACTTC. Its translation: CASSPGAQETQYF.

The chain employs TRBV28 and TRBJ1-2, with D perhaps TRBD1 (6 bases). From germline, CDR1 is MDHEN and CDR2 SYDVKM. Deletions cut 5 bases from V and 4 bases from J, with 17 bases between. CDR3 length: 15 residues. The CDR3 sequence is CASSLRKQGIYGYTF. CDR3 bases: TGTGCCAGCAGTCTCAGAAAACAGGGTATCTATGGCTACACCTTC.

This chain links TRBV10-2 with TRBJ1-1; 8 nucleotides align to TRBD1. The CDR3 sequence is 16 residues long. Germline-derived CDR1 and CDR2 are WSHSY and SAAADI. Germline trimming cut 2 bases from V and 5 bases from J; bases unmatched to any gene: 10. CDR3 coding DNA: TGCGCCAGCAGTGAGACCCCATCGGACAGGGAGACTGAAGCTTTCTTT. Translation: CASSETPSDRETEAFF.

This clonotype has at least ten counts. The gene calls are TRBV7-9 and TRBJ2-4, with D possibly matching TRBD1 (6 bases). V was trimmed by 8 bases and J by 8 bases, leaving 16 bases between them. Germline CDR1 SEHNR, CDR2 FQNEAQ (reference sequence). The CDR3 length is 13 residues. The CDR3 sequence: CASGGDQGDIQYF. CDR3 nucleotides: TGTGCCAGCGGGGGCGACCAGGGTGACATTCAGTACTTC. Filled out from reference TRBV7-9 and TRBJ2-4, the complete variable domain reads DTGVSQNPRHKITKRGQNVTFRCDPISEHNRLYWYRQTLGQGPEFLTYFQNEAQLEKSRLLSDRFSAERPKGSFSTLEIQRTEQGDSAMYLCASGGDQGDIQYFGAGTRLSVL.

This clonotype came up many times. The chain carries TRBV20-1 and TRBJ2-7, with 7 bases that match TRBD2. This CDR3 is built from 14 residues. The V and J ends lost 6 bases and 4 bases, in that order; junction bases with no gene match: 12. Looked up from germline, CDR1 is DFQATT and CDR2 is SNEGSKA (reference sequence). Here the CDR3 reads CSAPIAGRSYEQYF. DNA for the CDR3: TGCAGTGCGCCAATAGCGGGCAGGTCTTACGAGCAGTACTTC.